The next 9 T cell receptor beta chains were all read from a single sample in a study of T cell responses to AZD1222 COVID-19 vaccine. The method was immunoSEQ multiplex PCR; TCRdb's version includes in-frame clones alone and lacks a portion of them. Here the sample spans 100,000 to 150,000 clones, roughly 90% being singletons. The sequenced sample was peripheral blood, obtained 28 days after the second AZD1222 dose. Source of these receptors: an adult who received the AZD1222 COVID-19 vaccine.

This chain connects TRBV24-1 to TRBJ2-1; D perhaps matches TRBD1 (6 bases). The ends were cut back, 5 bases at V and 8 bases at J, with 21 bases in the middle. Per the germline V gene, CDR1 is KGHDR and CDR2 is SFDVKD. The CDR3 sequence is 16 residues long. CDR3 in amino acids: CATSAPGLGARDEQFF. CDR3 in DNA: TGTGCCACCAGTGCCCCAGGGTTGGGGGCCCGGGATGAGCAGTTCTTC.

V usage is TRBV7-3 and J usage is TRBJ2-2; D is uncertain. Looked up from germline, CDR1 is SGHTA and CDR2 is FQGTGA. The CDR3 has 12 amino acids. V lost 1 base and J lost 6, with 3 bases in between. The CDR3 bases are TGTGCCAGCAGCTTAATCCCCGGGGAGCTGTTTTTT. This codes for CASSLIPGELFF.

This clone was found once. As DNA, the CDR3 is TGTGCCAGCGGGGAACAGGGGCCTCCCTACGAGCAGTACTTC. It codes for CASGEQGPPYEQYF. This chain uses TRBV28 with TRBJ2-7, with 7 bases matching TRBD1. J gave up 2 bases and V 8 bases, and 9 bases lay outside the gene matches. This CDR3 region has 14 residues. Germline CDR1 MDHEN, CDR2 SYDVKM.

The V call is TRBV6-5, the J call TRBJ2-7; 9 bases are shared with TRBD1. With 3 bases clipped from V and 0 bases from J, the junction kept 3 bases outside the gene matches. The CDR3 runs to 15 residues. Germline V gene sequence: CDR1 MNHEY, CDR2 SVGAGI. CDR3 sequence: CASSYNRGHSYEQYF. The CDR3 bases are TGTGCCAGCAGTTATAACAGGGGGCACTCCTACGAGCAGTACTTC.

The chain has TRBV7-2 and TRBJ2-1, with D tentatively TRBD1 (6 bases). Trimming removed 6 bases at V and 9 bases at J, with 12 bases between. The CDR3 is 12 residues long. Germline CDR1 SGHTA, CDR2 FQGNSA. This chain's CDR3 is CASRTQGPEQFF. CDR3 sequence (DNA): TGTGCCAGCAGAACACAGGGACCTGAGCAGTTCTTC.

This chain joins TRBV7-9 and TRBJ1-3; D is unclear. V lost 3 bases and J 4 bases, leaving 7 bases between the germline ends. The germline gives CDR1 SEHNR, CDR2 FQNEAQ (reference sequence). CDR3 length equals 13 residues. The CDR3 DNA is TGTGCCAGCAGCTTGTCTACGGGAAACACCATATATTTT. Translating gives CASSLSTGNTIYF.

V usage is TRBV18 and J usage is TRBJ1-1; the D gene is possibly TRBD1 (6 bases). CDR1 and CDR2 (germline): KGHSH, LQKENI. CDR3 size: 16 residues. Trimming pared 8 bases from V and 0 bases from J, leaving 19 bases between. This chain's CDR3 is CASPPGGTPMNTEAFF. CDR3 DNA: TGTGCCAGCCCCCCCGGAGGGACACCGATGAACACTGAAGCTTTCTTT.

This sequence joins TRBV5-6 and TRBJ1-1; D remains ambiguous. Looked up from germline, CDR1 is SGHDT and CDR2 is YYEEEE. V was shortened by 0 bases and J by 1 base, with 13 bases between the two germline ends. The CDR3 consists of 16 residues. The CDR3 DNA is TGTGCCAGCAGCTTGGTGAGGAGCCCAACGAACACTGAAGCTTTCTTT. It translates to CASSLVRSPTNTEAFF.

This CDR3 is CASSADRGRARNYGYTF. The DNA for the CDR3 is TGTGCCAGCAGCGCAGACAGGGGCCGAGCGAGAAACTATGGCTACACCTTC. The chain carries TRBV11-3 and TRBJ1-2; 8 bases map to TRBD1. CDR1 is SGHNT and CDR2 is YENEEA in the germline V gene. This CDR3 has 17 residues. J lost 2 bases, V lost 5 bases, and 13 bases had no gene match.